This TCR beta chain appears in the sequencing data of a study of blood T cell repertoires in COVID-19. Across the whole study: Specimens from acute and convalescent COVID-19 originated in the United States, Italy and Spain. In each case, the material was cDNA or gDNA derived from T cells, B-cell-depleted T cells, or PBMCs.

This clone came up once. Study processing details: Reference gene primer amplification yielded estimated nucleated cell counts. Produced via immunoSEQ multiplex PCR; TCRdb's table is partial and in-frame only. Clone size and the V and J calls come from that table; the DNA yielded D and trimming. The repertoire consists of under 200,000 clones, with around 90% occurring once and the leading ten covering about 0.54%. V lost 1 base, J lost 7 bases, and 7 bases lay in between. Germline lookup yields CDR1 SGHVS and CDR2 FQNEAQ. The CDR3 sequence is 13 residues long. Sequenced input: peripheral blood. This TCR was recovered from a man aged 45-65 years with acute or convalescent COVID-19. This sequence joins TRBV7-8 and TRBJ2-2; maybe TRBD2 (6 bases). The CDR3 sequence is CASSLGRGGELFF. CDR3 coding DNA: TGTGCCAGCAGCTTAGGGAGGGGCGGGGAGCTGTTTTTT.